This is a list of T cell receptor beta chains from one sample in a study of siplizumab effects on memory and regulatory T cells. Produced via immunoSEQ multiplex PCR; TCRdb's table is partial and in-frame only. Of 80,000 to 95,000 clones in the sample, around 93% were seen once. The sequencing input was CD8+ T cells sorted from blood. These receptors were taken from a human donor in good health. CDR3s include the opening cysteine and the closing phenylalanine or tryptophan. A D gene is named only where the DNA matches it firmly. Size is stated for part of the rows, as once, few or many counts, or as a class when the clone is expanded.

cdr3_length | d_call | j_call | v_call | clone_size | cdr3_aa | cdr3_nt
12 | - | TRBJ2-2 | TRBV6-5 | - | CASSLGTGELFF | TGTGCCAGCAGCCTGGGCACCGGGGAGCTGTTTTTT
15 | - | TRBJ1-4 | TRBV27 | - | CASSLGGYGNEKLFF | TGTGCCAGCAGTTTAGGAGGGTATGGTAATGAAAAACTGTTTTTT
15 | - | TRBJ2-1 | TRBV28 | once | CASSLVAGRYNEQFF | TGTGCCAGCAGTTTAGTGGCGGGACGTTACAATGAGCAGTTCTTC
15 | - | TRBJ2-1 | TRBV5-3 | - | CARSLGGRPTVGRFF | TGTGCCAGAAGCTTGGGGGGACGCCCGACCGTTGGTCGGTTCTTC
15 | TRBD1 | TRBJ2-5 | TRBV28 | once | CASSLSGGSGETQYF | TGTGCCAGCAGTTTATCAGGGGGCTCGGGGGAGACCCAGTACTTC
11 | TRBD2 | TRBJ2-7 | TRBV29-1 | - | CSFRGGAEQYF | TGCAGCTTCCGGGGGGGGGCCGAGCAGTACTTC
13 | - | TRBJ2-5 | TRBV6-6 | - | CASGFGVQETQYF | TGTGCCAGCGGATTCGGGGTTCAAGAGACCCAGTACTTC
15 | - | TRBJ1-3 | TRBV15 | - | CATSTPGSRGNTIYF | TGTGCCACCAGCACCCCAGGTTCTCGTGGAAACACCATATATTTT
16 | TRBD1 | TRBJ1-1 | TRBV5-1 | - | CASSLGDRGPYTEAFF | TGCGCCAGCAGCTTGGGGGACAGGGGGCCCTACACTGAAGCTTTCTTT
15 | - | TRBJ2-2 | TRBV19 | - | CASSITGQNTGELFF | TGTGCCAGTAGTATAACGGGGCAGAACACCGGGGAGCTGTTTTTT
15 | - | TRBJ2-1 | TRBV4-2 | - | CASSQEGQGRGEQFF | TGTGCCAGCAGCCAAGAGGGCCAGGGTAGAGGTGAGCAGTTCTTC
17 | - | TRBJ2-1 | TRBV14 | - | CASRKGLASSSYNEQFF | TGTGCCAGCAGAAAAGGGCTAGCTTCGAGCTCCTACAATGAGCAGTTCTTC
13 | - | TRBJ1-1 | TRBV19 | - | CASSIGQATEAFF | TGTGCCAGTAGTATAGGACAGGCGACTGAAGCTTTCTTT
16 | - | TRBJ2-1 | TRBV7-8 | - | CASSLVSTGLYNEQFF | TGTGCCAGCAGCTTAGTAAGCACAGGCCTTTACAATGAGCAGTTCTTC
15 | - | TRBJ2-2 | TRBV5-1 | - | CASSSYGGMAGELFF | TGCGCCAGCAGCTCCTACGGGGGTATGGCCGGGGAGCTGTTTTTT
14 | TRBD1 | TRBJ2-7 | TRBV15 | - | CATSLGTGKYEQYF | TGTGCCACCAGCTTGGGGACAGGGAAATACGAGCAGTACTTC
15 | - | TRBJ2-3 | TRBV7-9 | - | CASSFLSSGTDTQYF | TGTGCCAGCAGCTTTTTATCTAGCGGCACAGATACGCAGTATTTT
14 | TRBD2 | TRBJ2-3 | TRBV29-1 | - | CSVELAGVSDTQYF | TGCAGCGTTGAACTAGCGGGAGTCTCAGATACGCAGTATTTT
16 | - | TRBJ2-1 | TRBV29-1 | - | CSGEGFGSSSYNEQFF | TGCAGCGGAGAAGGATTCGGCTCAAGCTCCTACAATGAGCAGTTCTTC
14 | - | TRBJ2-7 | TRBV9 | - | CASSVAIGSYEQYF | TGTGCCAGCAGCGTAGCTATCGGGTCCTACGAGCAGTACTTC
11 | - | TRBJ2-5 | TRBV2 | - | CASSEWETQYF | TGTGCCAGCAGTGAATGGGAGACCCAGTACTTC
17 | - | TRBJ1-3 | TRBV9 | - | CASSVNPGDVSGNTIYF | TGTGCCAGCAGCGTAAACCCAGGCGACGTCTCTGGAAACACCATATATTTT
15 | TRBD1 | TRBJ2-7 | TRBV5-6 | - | CASSSDRGSFYEQYF | TGTGCCAGCAGCTCCGACAGGGGATCGTTCTACGAGCAGTACTTC
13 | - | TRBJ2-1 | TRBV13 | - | CASSLGRENEQFF | TGTGCCAGCAGCCTAGGTCGCGAGAATGAGCAGTTCTTC
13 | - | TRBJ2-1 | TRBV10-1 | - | CASRGENYNEQFF | TGCGCCAGCAGGGGGGAGAACTACAATGAGCAGTTCTTC
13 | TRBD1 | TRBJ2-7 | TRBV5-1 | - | CASSDRVGNEQYF | TGCGCCAGCAGCGACAGGGTAGGTAACGAGCAGTACTTC
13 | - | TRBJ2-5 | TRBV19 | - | CASRADGEETQYF | TGTGCCAGCCGGGCGGACGGAGAAGAGACCCAGTACTTC
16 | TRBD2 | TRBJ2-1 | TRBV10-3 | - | CAISDTSGRARNEQFF | TGTGCCATCAGCGATACTAGCGGGAGGGCACGTAATGAGCAGTTCTTC
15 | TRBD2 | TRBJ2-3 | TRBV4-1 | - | CASSHVGREADTQYF | TGCGCCAGCAGCCATGTCGGGCGGGAGGCAGATACGCAGTATTTT
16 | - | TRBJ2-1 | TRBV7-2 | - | CATRPTGIGSYNEQFF | TGTGCCACCCGGCCGACGGGGATCGGGTCCTACAATGAGCAGTTCTTC
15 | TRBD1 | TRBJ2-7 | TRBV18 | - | CASSPPGQGPYEQYF | TGTGCCAGCTCACCACCGGGACAGGGTCCCTACGAGCAGTACTTC
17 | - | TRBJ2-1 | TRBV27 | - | CASSSEPQLELSNEQFF | TGTGCCAGCAGTTCAGAACCGCAACTAGAGTTGTCCAATGAGCAGTTCTTC
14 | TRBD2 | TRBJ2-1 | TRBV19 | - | CASPSGRLRNEQFF | TGTGCCAGTCCTAGCGGGAGGTTGAGGAATGAGCAGTTCTTC
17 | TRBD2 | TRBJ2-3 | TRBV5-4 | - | CASSLRREAPLADTQYF | TGTGCCAGCAGCTTAAGACGGGAGGCCCCCCTGGCAGATACGCAGTATTTT
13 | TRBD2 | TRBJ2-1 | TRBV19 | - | CASSMTSGNEQFF | TGTGCCAGTAGTATGACTAGCGGCAATGAGCAGTTCTTC
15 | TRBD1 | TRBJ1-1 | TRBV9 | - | CASSEGTGSNTEAFF | TGTGCCAGCAGCGAGGGGACAGGTTCGAACACTGAAGCTTTCTTT
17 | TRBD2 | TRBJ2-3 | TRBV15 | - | CATSVLGLAGSGDTQYF | TGTGCCACCAGCGTCTTGGGACTAGCGGGAAGTGGGGATACGCAGTATTTT
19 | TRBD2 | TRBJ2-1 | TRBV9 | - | CASSPLETSGTAWYNEQFF | TGTGCCAGCAGCCCCCTCGAGACTAGCGGGACCGCTTGGTACAATGAGCAGTTCTTC
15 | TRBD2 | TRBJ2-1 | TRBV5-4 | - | CASSLGGTSHNEQFF | TGTGCCAGCAGCTTGGGGGGGACTAGCCACAATGAGCAGTTCTTC
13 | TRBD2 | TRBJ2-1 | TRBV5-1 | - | CASSGFTSGEQFF | TGCGCCAGCAGCGGCTTCACTAGCGGAGAGCAGTTCTTC
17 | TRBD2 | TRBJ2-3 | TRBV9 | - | CASSVATSGRDTDTQYF | TGTGCCAGCAGCGTAGCAACTAGCGGGAGAGACACAGATACGCAGTATTTT
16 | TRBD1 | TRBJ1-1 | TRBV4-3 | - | CASSQDRQGAWTEAFF | TGCGCCAGCAGCCAAGATCGGCAGGGGGCTTGGACTGAAGCTTTCTTT
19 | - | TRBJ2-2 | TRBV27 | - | CASSFLVLSRAPDTGELFF | TGTGCCAGCAGTTTTTTAGTCTTGTCCCGAGCCCCTGACACCGGGGAGCTGTTTTTT
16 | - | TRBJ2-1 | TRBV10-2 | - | CASRNEILADNNEQFF | TGCGCCAGCAGGAATGAAATCCTCGCGGACAACAATGAGCAGTTCTTC
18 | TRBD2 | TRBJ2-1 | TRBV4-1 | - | CASSQDGGLAGGRNEQFF | TGCGCCAGCAGCCAAGATGGGGGACTAGCGGGAGGACGGAATGAGCAGTTCTTC
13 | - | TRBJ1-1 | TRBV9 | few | CASSVGTADEAFF | TGTGCCAGCAGCGTAGGGACAGCAGATGAAGCTTTCTTT
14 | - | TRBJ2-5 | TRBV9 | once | CASSVAAAQETQYF | TGTGCCAGCAGCGTAGCAGCGGCCCAAGAGACCCAGTACTTC
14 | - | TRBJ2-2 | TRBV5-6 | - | CASSRQDHTGELFF | TGTGCCAGCAGTCGACAGGACCACACCGGGGAGCTGTTTTTT
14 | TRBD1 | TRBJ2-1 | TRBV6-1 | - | CASSVGQGGDEQFF | TGTGCCAGCAGTGTAGGACAGGGTGGGGATGAGCAGTTCTTC
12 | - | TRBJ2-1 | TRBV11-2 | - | CASSLRSNEQFF | TGTGCCAGCAGCTTAAGGAGTAATGAGCAGTTCTTC
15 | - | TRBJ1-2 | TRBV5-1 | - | CASSLEGFADYGYTF | TGCGCCAGCAGCTTGGAGGGATTTGCGGACTATGGCTACACCTTC